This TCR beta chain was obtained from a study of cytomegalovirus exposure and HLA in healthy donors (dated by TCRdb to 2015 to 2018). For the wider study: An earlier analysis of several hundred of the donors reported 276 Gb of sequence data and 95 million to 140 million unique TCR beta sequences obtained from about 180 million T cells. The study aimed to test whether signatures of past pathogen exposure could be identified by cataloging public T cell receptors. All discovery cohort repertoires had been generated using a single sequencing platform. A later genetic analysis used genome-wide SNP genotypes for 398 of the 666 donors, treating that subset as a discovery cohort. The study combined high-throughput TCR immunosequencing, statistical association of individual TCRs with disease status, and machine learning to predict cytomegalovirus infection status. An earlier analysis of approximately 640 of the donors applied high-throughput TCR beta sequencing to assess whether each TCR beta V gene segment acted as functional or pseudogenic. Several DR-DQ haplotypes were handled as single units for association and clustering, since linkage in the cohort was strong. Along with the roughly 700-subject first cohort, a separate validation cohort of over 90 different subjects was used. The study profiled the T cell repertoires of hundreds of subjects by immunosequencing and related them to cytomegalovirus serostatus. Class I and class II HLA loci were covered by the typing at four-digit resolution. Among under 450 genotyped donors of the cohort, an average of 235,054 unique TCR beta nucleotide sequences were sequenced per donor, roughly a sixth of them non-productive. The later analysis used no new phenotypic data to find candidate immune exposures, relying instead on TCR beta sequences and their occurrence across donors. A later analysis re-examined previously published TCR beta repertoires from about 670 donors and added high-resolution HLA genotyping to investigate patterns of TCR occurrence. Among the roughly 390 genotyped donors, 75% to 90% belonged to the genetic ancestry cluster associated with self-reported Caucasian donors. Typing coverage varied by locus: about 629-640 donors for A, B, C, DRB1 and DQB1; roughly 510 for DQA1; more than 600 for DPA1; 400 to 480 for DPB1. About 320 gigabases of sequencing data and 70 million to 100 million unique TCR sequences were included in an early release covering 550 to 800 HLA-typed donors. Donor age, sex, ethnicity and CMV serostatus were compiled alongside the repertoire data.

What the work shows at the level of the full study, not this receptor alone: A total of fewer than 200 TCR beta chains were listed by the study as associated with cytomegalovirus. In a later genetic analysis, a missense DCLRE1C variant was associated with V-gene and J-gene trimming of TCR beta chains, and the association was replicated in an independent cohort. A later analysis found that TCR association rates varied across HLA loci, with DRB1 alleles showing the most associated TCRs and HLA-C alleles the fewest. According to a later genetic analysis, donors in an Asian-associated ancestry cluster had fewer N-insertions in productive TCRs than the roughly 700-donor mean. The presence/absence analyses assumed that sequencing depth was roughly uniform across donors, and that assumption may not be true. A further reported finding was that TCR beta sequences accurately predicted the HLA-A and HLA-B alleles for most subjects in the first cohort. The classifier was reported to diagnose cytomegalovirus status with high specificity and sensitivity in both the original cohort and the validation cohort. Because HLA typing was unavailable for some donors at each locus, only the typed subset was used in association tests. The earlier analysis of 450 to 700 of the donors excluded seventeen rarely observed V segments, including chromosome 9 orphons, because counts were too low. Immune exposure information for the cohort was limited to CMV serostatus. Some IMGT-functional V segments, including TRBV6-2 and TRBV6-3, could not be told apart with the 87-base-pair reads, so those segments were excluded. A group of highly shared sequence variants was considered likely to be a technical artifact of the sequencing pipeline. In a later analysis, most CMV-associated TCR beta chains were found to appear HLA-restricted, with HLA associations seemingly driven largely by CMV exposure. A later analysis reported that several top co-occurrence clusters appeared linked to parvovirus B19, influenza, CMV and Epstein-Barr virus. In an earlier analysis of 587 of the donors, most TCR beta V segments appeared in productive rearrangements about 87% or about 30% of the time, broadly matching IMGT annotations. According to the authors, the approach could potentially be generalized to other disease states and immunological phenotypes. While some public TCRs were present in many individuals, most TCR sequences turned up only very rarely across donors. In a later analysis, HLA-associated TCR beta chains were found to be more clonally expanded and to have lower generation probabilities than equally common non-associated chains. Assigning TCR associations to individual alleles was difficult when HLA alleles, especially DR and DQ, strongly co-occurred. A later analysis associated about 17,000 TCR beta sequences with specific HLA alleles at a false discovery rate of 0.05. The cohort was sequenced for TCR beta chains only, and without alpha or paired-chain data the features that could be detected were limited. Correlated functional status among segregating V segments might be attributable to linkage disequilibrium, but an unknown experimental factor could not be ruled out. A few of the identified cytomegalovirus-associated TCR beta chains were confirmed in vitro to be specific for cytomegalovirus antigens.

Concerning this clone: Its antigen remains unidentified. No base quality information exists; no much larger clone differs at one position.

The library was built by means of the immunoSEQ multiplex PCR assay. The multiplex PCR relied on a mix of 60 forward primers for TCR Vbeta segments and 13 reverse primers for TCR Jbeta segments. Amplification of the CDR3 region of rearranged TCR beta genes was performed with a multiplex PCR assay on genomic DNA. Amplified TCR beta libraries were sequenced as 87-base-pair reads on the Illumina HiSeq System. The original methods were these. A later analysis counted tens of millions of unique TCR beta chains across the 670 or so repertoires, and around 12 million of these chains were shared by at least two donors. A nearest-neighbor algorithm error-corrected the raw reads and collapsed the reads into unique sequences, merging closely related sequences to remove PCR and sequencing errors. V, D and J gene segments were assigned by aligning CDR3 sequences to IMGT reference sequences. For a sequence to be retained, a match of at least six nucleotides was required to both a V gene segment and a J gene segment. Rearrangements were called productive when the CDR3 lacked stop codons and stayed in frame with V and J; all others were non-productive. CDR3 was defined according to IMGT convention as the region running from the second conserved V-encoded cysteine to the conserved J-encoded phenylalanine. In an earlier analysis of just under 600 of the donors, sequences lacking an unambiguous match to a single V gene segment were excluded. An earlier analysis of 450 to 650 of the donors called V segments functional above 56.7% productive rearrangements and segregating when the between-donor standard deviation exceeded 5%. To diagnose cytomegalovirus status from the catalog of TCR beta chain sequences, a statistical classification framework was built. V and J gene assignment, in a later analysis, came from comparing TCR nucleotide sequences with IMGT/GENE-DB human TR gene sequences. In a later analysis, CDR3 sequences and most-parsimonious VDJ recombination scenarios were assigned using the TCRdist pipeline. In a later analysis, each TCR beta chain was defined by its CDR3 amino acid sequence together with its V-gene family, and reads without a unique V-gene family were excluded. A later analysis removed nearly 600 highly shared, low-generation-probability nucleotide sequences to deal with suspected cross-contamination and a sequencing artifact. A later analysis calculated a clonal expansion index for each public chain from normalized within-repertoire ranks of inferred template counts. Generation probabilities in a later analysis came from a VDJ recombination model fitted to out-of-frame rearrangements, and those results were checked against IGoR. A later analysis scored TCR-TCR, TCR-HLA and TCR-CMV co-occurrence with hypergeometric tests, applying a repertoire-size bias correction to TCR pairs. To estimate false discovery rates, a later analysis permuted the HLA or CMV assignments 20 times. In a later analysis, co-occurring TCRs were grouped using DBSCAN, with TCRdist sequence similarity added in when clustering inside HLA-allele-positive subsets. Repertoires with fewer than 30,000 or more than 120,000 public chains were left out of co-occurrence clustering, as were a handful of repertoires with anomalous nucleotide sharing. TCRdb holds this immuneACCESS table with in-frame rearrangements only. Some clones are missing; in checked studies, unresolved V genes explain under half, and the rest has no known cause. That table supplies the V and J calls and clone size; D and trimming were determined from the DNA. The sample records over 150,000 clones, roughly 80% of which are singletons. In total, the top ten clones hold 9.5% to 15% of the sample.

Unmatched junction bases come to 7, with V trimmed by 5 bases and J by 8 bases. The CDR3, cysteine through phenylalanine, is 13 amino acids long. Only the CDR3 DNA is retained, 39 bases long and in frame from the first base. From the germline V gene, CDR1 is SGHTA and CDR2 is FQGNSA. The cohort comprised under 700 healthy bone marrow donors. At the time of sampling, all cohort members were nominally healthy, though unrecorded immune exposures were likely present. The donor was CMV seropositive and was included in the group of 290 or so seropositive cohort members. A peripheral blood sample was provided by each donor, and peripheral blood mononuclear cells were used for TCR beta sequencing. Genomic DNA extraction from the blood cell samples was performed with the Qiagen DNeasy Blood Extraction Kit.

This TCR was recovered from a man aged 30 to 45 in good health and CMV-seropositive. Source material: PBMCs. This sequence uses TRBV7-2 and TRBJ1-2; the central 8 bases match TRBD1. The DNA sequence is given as TGTGCCAGCAGCCAATTCGACAGGGGCGGCTACACCTTC. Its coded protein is CASSQFDRGGYTF.